The following is a TCR beta chain sequence with its context. Reverse transcription of about 0.45 to 1 ug RNA was carried out with random hexamers. TCRdb reprocessed the immunoSEQ multiplex PCR reads via MiXCR and lists one record per CDR3 protein. The sample yields fewer than 200,000 distinct CDR3 sequences, roughly 92% seen once. This specimen belongs to a study of CD8 T cells in Susac syndrome. CDR3 size: 15 residues. V lost 6 bases and J lost 2; bases outside the gene matches: 4. The germline CDR1 and CDR2 sequences are DFQATT and SNEGSKA (reference sequence). TCR beta sequencing was performed on blood CD8+ and CD4+ T cells.

The specimen sequenced was CD4+ T cells from PBMCs. V gene TRBV20-1 combines with J gene TRBJ2-6, with TRBD1 matching 10 bases. This clonotype was sampled from a human donor in good health. The CDR3: CSAQTGGAGANVLTF. The CDR3 DNA reads as TGCAGTGCCCAGACAGGGGGCGCTGGGGCCAACGTCCTGACTTTC.